The present T cell receptor (beta chain) was sequenced within a study of post-analysis software for immune sequencing data (dated by TCRdb to about 2015). Study-level background: The recorded disease courses included relapsing-remitting, secondary progressive and progressive-relapsing multiple sclerosis, and some patients had no subtype annotation. A subset of samples was prepared in parallel using single-end sample barcoding, then pooled and co-amplified after Illumina adapter ligation. The patient repertoires were set against about 10 previously published healthy control repertoires from donors whose ages ranged from 6 to 25 years. General findings and caveats noted by the study authors: Roughly 5 TRBV segments, including TRBV5-6, TRBV5-1 and TRBV20-1, were significantly more frequent in patients than controls. When samples were clustered directly using the F measure, samples prepared in the same batch co-clustered strongly, which prompted a batch-effect correction. Multiple sclerosis patients had significantly lower normalized Chao1 diversity than controls, a result that suggests substantial peripheral T-cell clonal expansion. The control group was slightly older than the multiple sclerosis patient group.

Germline trimming amounts to 3 bases on V and 4 bases on J, with 8 as the count of junction bases outside the gene matches. Looking up the germline V gene yields CDR1 SGHRS and CDR2 YFSETQ. Reading from cysteine to phenylalanine, the CDR3 counts 16 amino acids. CDR3 DNA is the only sequence kept; it has 48 bases, read in frame from the first base. As to this clonotype: Its antigen has not been determined. The input lacks base qualities; no much larger clone sits a single base away.

To demonstrate the VDJtools post-analysis software, the study profiled TCR beta repertoires from the peripheral blood of about 13 young patients with multiple sclerosis. The multiple sclerosis patients were children and adolescents between roughly 6 and 16 years of age. Libraries were constructed by PCR. Sequenced using an Illumina HiSeq 2500. Unique molecular identifiers were incorporated into TCR beta cDNA libraries to reduce PCR and sequencing biases. Roughly 0.5 million cDNA molecules were obtained per 1 to 10 million input T cells, so each molecule approximated one T cell. The patient libraries were prepared and sequenced using the same protocol as the earlier healthy control dataset. Samples belonging to the same batch were prepared together, multiplexed and sequenced on a shared HiSeq lane. On the authors' methods: MIGEC was used to process the raw barcoded reads, and molecular identifier groups with only a single read were discarded before consensus assembly and CDR3 extraction. VDJtools was used for post-analysis of the clonotype tables, and diversity was normalized by down-sampling every dataset to the size of the smallest sample. To correct batch-related cross-sample contamination, repertoire overlap clustering matched CDR3 amino acid sequences but not nucleotide sequences. The public reads were quality trimmed at Q25 with fastp and then assembled into clones with MiXCR by TCRdb, keeping productive beta chains. All rows with the same CDR3 protein become a single entry with the most common DNA and genes. TCRdb, not the authors, supplied the V and J calls. The sample table lists about 820,000 distinct CDR3 sequences, approximately 57% of them with a count of one. The ten largest account for 4.6% of the sample.

Sequencing used blood. This receptor was obtained from a girl between 10 and 17 years old with multiple sclerosis. The rearrangement joined TRBV5-1 to TRBJ2-3; TRBD1 lines up with 10 middle nucleotides. The DNA sequence is given as TGCGCCAGCAGCTCGTCGACAGGGGGCTTCGCAGATACGCAGTATTTT. Its translation reads: CASSSSTGGFADTQYF.